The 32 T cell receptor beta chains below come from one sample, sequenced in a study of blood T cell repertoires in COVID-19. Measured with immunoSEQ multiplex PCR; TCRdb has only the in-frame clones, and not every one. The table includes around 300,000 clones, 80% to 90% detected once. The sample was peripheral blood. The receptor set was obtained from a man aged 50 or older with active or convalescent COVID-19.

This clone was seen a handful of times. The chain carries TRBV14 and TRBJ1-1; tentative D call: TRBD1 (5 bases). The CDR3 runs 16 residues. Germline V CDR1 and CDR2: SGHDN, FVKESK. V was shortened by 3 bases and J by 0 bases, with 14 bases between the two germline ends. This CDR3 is CASSHVVGHLNTEAFF. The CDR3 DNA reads TGTGCCAGCAGCCATGTCGTCGGACACCTGAACACTGAAGCTTTCTTT.

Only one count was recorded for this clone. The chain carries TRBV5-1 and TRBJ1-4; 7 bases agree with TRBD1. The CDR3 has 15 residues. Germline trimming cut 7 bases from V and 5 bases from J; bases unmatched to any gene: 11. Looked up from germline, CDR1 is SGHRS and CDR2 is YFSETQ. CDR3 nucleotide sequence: TGCGCCAGCCGGACACTCGGGACAGAAAATGAAAAACTGTTTTTT. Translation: CASRTLGTENEKLFF.

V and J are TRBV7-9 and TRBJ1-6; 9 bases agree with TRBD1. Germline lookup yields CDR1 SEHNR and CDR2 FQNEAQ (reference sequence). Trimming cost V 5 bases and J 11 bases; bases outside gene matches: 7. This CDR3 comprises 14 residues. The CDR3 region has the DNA TGTGCCAGCAGCATTACAGGGGACAGGGCACCCCTCCACTTT. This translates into CASSITGDRAPLHF.

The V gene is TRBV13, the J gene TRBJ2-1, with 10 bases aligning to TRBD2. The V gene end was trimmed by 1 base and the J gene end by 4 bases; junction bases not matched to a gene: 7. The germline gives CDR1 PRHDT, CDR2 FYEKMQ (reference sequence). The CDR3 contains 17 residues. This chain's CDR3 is CASSLVGLAGEYNEQFF. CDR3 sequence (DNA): TGTGCCAGCAGCTTAGTGGGGCTAGCGGGGGAGTACAATGAGCAGTTCTTC.

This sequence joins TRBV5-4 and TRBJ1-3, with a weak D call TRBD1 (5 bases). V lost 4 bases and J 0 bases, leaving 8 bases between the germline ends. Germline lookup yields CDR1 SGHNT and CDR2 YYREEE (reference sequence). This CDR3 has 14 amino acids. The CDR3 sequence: CASSPQDSGNTIYF. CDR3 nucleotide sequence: TGTGCCAGCAGCCCACAGGACTCTGGAAACACCATATATTTT.

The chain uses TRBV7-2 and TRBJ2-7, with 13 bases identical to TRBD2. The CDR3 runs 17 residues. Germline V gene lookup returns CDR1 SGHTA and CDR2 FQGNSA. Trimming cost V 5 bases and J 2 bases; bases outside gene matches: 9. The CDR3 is CASSDQLAGGITYEQYF. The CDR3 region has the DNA TGTGCCAGCAGCGATCAACTAGCGGGAGGGATCACCTACGAGCAGTACTTC.

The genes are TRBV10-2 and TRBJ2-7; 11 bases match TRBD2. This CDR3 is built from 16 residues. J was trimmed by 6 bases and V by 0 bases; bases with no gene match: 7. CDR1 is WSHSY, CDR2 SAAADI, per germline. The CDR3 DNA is TGCGCCAGCAGTGAGTCGTTTAGCGGGAGGGCCGGCGAGCAGTACTTC. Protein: CASSESFSGRAGEQYF.

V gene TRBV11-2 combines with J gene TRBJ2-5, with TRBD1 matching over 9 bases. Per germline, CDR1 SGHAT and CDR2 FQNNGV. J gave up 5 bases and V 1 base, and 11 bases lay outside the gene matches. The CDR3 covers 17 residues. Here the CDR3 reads CASSLGYTGGAAETQYF. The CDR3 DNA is TGTGCCAGCAGCTTAGGGTACACAGGGGGCGCCGCTGAGACCCAGTACTTC.

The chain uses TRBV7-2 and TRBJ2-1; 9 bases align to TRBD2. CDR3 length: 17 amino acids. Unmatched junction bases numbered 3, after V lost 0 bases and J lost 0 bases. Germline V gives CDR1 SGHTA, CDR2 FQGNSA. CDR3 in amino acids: CASSLALAGPSYNEQFF. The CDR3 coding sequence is TGTGCCAGCAGCTTAGCGCTAGCGGGACCCTCCTACAATGAGCAGTTCTTC.

CDR3 sequence: CASSPSYEQYF. CDR3 nucleotides: TGTGCCAGCAGTCCTTCCTACGAGCAGTACTTC. V usage is TRBV6-5 and J usage is TRBJ2-7; D is uncertain. V was clipped by 5 bases and J by 1 base, with 3 bases between them. CDR1 MNHEY and CDR2 SVGAGI come from the germline V gene. The CDR3 covers 11 residues.

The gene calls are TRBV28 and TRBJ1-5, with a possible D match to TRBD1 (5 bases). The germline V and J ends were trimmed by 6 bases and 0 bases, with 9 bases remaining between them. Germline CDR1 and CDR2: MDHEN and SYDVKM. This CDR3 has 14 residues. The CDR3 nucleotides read TGTGCCAGCAGACACAGGAATAGCAATCAGCCCCAGCATTTT. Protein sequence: CASRHRNSNQPQHF.

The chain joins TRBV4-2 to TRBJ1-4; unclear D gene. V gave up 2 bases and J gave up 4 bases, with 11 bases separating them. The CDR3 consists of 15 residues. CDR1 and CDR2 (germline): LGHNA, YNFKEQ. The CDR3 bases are TGTGCCAGCAGCCAATTGGACTCAGATAATGAAAAACTGTTTTTT. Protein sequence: CASSQLDSDNEKLFF.

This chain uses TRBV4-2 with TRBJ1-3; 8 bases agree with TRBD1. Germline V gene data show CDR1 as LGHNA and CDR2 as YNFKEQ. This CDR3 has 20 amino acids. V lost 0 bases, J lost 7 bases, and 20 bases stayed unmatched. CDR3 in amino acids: CASSQEGPTGEMSQYNTIYF. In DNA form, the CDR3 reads TGTGCCAGCAGCCAAGAGGGCCCGACAGGGGAGATGAGCCAGTACAACACCATATATTTT.

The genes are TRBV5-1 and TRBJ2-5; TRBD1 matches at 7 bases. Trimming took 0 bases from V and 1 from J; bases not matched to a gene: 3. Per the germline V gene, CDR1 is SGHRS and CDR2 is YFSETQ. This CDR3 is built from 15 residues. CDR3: CASSLAPGGQETQYF. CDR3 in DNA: TGCGCCAGCAGCTTGGCCCCAGGGGGCCAAGAGACCCAGTACTTC. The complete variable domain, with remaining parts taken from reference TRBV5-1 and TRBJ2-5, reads KAGVTQTPRYLIKTRGQQVTLSCSPISGHRSVSWYQQTPGQGLQFLFEYFSETQRNKGNFPGRFSGRQFSNSRSEMNVSTLELGDSALYLCASSLAPGGQETQYFGPGTRLLVL.

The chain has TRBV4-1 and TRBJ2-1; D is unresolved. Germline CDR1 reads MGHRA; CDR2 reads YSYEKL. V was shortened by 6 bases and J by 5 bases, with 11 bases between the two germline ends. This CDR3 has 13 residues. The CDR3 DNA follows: TGCGCCAGCAGGCCCATAGTAGACAATGAGCAGTTCTTC. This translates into CASRPIVDNEQFF.

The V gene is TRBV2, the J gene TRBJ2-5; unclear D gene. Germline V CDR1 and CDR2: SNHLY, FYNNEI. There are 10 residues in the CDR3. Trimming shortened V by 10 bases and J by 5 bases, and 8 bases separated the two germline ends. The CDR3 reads CATSFETQYF. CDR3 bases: TGTGCCACGAGCTTTGAGACCCAGTACTTC. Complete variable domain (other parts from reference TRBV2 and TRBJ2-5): EPEVTQTPSHQVTQMGQEVILRCVPISNHLYFYWYRQILGQKVEFLVSFYNNEISEKSEIFDDQFSVERPDGSNFTLKIRSTKLEDSAMYFCATSFETQYFGPGTRLLVL.

The CDR3 DNA reads as TGTGCCAGCAGTTCGTATCTACAGGGGGCGAACACTGAAGCTTTCTTT. Its translation: CASSSYLQGANTEAFF. The genes are TRBV28 and TRBJ1-1; TRBD1 agrees at 9 bases. From germline, CDR1 is MDHEN and CDR2 SYDVKM. Unmatched junction bases numbered 7, after V lost 4 bases and J lost 1 base. This CDR3 is 16 amino acids long.

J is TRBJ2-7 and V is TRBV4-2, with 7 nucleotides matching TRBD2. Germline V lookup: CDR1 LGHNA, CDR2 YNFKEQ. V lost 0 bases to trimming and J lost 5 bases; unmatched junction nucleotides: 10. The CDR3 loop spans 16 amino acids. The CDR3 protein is CASSQDPRTSFNEQYF. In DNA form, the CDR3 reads TGTGCCAGCAGCCAAGATCCCAGGACTAGTTTCAACGAGCAGTACTTC.

In DNA form, the CDR3 reads TGTGCCACCAGTGATCCAGGGGGCTTGTGGGAGACCCAGTACTTC. Its translation: CATSDPGGLWETQYF. V and J are TRBV24-1 and TRBJ2-5, with 8 bases lining up with TRBD1. The germline V gene encodes CDR1 KGHDR and CDR2 SFDVKD. Trimming took 3 bases from V and 5 from J; bases not matched to a gene: 7. CDR3 length: 15 amino acids.

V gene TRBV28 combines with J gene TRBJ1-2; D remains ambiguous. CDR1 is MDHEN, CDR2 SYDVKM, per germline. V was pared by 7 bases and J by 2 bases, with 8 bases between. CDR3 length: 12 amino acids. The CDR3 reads CASKAGNYGYTF. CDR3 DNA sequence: TGTGCCAGCAAGGCGGGGAACTATGGCTACACCTTC.

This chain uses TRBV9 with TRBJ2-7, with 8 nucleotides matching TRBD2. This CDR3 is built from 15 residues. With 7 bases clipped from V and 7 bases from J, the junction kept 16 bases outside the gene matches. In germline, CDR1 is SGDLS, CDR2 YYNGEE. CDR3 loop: CASPRIGRAPTEQYF. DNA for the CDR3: TGTGCCAGCCCTAGGATCGGGAGGGCCCCTACGGAGCAGTACTTC.

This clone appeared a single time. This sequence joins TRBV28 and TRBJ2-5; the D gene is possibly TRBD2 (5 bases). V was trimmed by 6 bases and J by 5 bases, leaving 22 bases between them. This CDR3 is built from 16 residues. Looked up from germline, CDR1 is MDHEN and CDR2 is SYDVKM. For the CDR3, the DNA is TGTGCCAGCAGCATCAGCTCTGGGGAGCGTATGGAGACCCAGTACTTC. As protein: CASSISSGERMETQYF.

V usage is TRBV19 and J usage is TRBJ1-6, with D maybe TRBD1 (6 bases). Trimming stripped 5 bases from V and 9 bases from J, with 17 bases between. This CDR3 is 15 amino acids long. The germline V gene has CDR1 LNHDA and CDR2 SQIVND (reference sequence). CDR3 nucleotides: TGTGCCAGTAGTGATTGGTCAGGGGCGGGTTCACCCCTCCACTTT. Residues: CASSDWSGAGSPLHF.

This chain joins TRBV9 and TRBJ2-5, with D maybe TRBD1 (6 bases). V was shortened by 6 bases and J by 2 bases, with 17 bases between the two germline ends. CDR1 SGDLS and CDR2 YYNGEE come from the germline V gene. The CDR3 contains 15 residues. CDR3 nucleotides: TGTGCCAGCAACCTCGGGACAATCGAACAAGAGACCCAGTACTTC. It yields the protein CASNLGTIEQETQYF.

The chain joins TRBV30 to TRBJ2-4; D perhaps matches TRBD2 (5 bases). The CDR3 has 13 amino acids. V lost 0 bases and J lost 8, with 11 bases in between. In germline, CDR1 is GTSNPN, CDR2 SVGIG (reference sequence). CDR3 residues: CAWSVVGSDIQYF. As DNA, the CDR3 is TGTGCCTGGAGTGTAGTAGGGAGTGACATTCAGTACTTC.

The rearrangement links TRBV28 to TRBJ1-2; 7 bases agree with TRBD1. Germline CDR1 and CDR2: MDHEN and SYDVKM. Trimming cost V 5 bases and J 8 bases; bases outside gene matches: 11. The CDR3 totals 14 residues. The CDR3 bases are TGTGCCAGCAGTCCCGGGGACAGATGGAACGGCTACACCTTC. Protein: CASSPGDRWNGYTF.

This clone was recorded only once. CDR3 sequence: CASRNEGTQYF. The CDR3 DNA reads as TGTGCCAGCAGGAACGAGGGTACGCAGTATTTT. The rearrangement joins TRBV5-4 to TRBJ2-3; D is perhaps TRBD2 (5 bases). CDR1 and CDR2 from the germline V gene are SGHNT and YYREEE (reference sequence). The CDR3 consists of 11 residues. Trimming stripped 5 bases from V and 8 bases from J, with 9 bases between. The whole variable domain, remainder taken from reference TRBV5-4 and TRBJ2-3, is ETGVTQSPTHLIKTRGQQVTLRCSSQSGHNTVSWYQQALGQGPQFIFQYYREEENGRGNFPPRFSGLQFPNYSSELNVNALELDDSALYLCASRNEGTQYFGPGTRLTVL.

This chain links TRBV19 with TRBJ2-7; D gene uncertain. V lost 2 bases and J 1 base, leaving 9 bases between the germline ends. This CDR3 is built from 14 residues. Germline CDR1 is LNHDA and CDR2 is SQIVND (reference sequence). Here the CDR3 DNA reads TGTGCCAGTAGTATACGTACGGGTTCCTACGAGCAGTACTTC. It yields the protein CASSIRTGSYEQYF.

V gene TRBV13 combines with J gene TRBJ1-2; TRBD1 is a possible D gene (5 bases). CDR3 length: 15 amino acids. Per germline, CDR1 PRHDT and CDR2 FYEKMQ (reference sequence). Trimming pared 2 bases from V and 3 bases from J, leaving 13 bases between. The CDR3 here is CASSLTSRRDYGYTF. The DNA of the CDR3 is TGTGCCAGCAGCTTAACTTCCCGCAGGGACTATGGCTACACCTTC.

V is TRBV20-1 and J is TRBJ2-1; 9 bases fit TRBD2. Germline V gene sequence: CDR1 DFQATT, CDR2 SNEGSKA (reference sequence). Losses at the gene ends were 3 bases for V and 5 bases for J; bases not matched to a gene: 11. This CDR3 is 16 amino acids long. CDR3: CSASRRGGPFNNEQFF. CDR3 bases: TGCAGTGCTAGTCGGCGGGGGGGCCCTTTTAACAATGAGCAGTTCTTC.

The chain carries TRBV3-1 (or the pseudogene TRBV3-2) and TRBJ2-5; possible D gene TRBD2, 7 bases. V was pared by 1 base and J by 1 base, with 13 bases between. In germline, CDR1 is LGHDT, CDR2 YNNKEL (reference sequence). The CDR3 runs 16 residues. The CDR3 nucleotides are TGTGCCAGCAGCCAAGTACGGGGGGCGGGCCAAGAGACCCAGTACTTC. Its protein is CASSQVRGAGQETQYF.

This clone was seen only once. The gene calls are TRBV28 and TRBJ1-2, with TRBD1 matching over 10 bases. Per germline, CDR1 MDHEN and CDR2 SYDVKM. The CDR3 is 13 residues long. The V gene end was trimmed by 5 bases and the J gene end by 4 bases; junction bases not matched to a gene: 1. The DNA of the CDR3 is TGTGCCAGCAGTAGGGACAGGGGCTATGGCTACACCTTC. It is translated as CASSRDRGYGYTF.